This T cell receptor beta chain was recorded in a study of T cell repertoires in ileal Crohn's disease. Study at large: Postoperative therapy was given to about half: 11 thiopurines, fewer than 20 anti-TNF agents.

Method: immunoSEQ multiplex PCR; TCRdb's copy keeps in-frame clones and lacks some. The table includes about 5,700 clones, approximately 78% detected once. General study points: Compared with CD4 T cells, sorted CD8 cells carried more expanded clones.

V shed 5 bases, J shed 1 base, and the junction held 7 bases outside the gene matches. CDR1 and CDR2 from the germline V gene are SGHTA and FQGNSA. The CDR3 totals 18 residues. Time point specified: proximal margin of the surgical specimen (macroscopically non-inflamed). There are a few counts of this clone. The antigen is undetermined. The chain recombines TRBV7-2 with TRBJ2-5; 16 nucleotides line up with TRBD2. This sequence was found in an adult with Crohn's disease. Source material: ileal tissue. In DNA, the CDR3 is TGTGCCAGCAGCCTCGGGACTAGCGGGAGGGCGGGCCAAGAGACCCAGTACTTC. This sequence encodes CASSLGTSGRAGQETQYF.